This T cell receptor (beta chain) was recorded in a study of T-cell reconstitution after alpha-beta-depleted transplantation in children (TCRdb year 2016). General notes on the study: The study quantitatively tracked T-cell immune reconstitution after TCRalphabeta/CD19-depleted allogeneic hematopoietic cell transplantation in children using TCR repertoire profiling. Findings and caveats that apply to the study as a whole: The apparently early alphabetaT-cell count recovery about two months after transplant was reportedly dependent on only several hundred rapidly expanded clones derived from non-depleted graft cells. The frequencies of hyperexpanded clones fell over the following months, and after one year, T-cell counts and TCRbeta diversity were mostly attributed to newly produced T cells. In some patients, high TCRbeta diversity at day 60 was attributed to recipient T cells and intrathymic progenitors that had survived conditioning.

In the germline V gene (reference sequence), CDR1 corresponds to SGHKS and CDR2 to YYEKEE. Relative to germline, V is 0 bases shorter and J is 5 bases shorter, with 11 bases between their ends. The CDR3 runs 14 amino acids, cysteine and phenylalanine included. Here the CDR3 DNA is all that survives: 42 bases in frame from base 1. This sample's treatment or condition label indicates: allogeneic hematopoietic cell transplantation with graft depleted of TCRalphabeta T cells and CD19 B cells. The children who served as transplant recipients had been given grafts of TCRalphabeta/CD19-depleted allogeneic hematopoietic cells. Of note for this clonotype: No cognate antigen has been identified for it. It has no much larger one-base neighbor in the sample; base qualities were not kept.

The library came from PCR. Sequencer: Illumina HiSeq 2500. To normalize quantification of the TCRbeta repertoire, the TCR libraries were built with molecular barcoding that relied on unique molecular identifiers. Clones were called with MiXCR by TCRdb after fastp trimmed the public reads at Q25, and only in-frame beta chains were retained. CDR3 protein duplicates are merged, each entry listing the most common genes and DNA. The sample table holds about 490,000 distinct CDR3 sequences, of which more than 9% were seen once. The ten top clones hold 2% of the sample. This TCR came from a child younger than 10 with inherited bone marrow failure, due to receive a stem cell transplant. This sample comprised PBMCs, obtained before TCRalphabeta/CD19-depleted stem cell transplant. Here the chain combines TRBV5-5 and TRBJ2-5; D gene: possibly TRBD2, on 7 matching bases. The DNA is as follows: TGTGCCAGCAGCTTGGTCGGGGGGCACGAGACCCAGTACTTC. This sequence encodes CASSLVGGHETQYF. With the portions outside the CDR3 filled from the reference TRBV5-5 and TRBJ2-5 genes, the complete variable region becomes DAGVTQSPTHLIKTRGQQVTLRCSPISGHKSVSWYQQVLGQGPQFIFQYYEKEERGRGNFPDRFSARQFPNYSSELNVNALLLGDSALYLCASSLVGGHETQYFGPGTRLLVL.